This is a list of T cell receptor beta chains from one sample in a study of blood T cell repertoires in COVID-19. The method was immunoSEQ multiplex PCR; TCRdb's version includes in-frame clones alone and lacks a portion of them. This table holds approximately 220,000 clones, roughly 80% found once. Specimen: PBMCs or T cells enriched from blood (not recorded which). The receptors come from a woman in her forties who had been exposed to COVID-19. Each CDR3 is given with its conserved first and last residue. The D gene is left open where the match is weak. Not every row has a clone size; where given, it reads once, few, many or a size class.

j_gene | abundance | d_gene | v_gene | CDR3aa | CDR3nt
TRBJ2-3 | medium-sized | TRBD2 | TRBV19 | CASRSASGAQYF | TGTGCCAGTAGGTCGGCCAGCGGGGCGCAGTATTTT
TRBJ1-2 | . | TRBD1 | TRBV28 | CASQTGGAHYGYTF | TGTGCCAGCCAAACAGGGGGCGCGCACTATGGCTACACCTTC
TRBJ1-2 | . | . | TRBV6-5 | CASSYSGSSNYGYTF | TGTGCCAGCAGTTACTCGGGGAGTAGTAACTATGGCTACACCTTC
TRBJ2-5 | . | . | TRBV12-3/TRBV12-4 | CASSLNRETQYF | TGTGCCAGCAGTTTAAACCGGGAGACCCAGTACTTC
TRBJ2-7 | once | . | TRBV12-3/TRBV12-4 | CASSLAGLEQYF | TGTGCCAGCAGCCTTGCGGGGCTCGAGCAGTACTTC
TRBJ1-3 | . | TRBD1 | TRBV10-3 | CAISESTGAGNTIYF | TGTGCCATCAGTGAGTCGACAGGGGCTGGAAACACCATATATTTT
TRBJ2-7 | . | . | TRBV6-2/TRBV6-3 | CASSLRYEQYF | TGTGCCAGCAGTCTCCGCTACGAGCAGTACTTC
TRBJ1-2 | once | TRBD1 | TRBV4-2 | CASSQDEGALRYGYTF | TGTGCCAGCAGCCAAGATGAGGGGGCCCTGCGCTATGGCTACACCTTC
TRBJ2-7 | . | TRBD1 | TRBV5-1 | CASSPFGQGGEREQYF | TGCGCCAGCAGCCCGTTCGGACAGGGGGGTGAACGCGAGCAGTACTTC
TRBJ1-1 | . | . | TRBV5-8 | CASSLNRMNTEAFF | TGTGCCAGCAGCTTGAACAGAATGAACACTGAAGCTTTCTTT
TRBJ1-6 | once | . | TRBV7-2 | CASSPSGGSLHF | TGTGCCAGCAGCCCGTCGGGGGGGTCCCTCCACTTT
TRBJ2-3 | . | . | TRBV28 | CASSLRWGGPGDTQYF | TGTGCCAGCAGTCTAAGGTGGGGGGGCCCAGGAGATACGCAGTATTTT
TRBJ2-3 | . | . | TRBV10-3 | CAIASGLTSTDTQYF | TGTGCCATCGCATCGGGGTTAACTAGCACAGATACGCAGTATTTT
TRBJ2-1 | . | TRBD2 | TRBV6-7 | CASSYAIGAGGPVSEQFF | TGTGCCAGCAGTTACGCAATAGGAGCGGGGGGGCCGGTTTCTGAGCAGTTCTTC
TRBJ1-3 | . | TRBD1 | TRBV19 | CASSQAWTGSGNTIYF | TGTGCCAGTAGCCAAGCCTGGACAGGCTCTGGAAACACCATATATTTT
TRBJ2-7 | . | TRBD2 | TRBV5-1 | CASSLAGRGTYEQYF | TGCGCCAGCAGCTTGGCCGGGAGGGGGACCTACGAGCAGTACTTC
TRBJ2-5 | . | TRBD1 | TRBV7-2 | CASSSRQGQRETQYF | TGTGCCAGCAGCTCTAGACAGGGGCAAAGGGAGACCCAGTACTTC
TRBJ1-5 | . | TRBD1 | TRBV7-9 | CASSYGQDSNQPQHF | TGTGCCAGCAGCTATGGACAGGATAGCAATCAGCCCCAGCATTTT
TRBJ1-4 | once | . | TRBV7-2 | CASSLVVRGNEKLFF | TGTGCCAGCAGCTTAGTGGTCAGGGGAAACGAAAAACTGTTTTTT
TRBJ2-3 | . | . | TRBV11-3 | CASSLAGATDTQYF | TGTGCCAGCAGCTTAGCAGGGGCCACAGATACGCAGTATTTT
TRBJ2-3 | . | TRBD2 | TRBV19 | CAKGGTSGGCTDTQYF | TGTGCCAAAGGAGGGACTAGCGGGGGATGCACAGATACGCAGTATTTT
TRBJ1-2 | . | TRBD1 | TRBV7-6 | CASSLGGQGGLYGYTF | TGTGCCAGCAGCTTAGGGGGACAGGGGGGACTCTATGGCTACACCTTC
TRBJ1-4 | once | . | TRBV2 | CASSISRGPEKLFF | TGTGCCAGCAGCATTTCGCGGGGGCCGGAAAAACTGTTTTTT
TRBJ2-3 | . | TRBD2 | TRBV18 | CASSLQLAGEYASTDTQYF | TGTGCCAGCTCACTTCAACTAGCGGGGGAATACGCTAGCACAGATACGCAGTATTTT
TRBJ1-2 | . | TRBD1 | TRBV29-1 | CSVEVRDRINGYTF | TGCAGCGTTGAAGTACGGGACAGGATAAACGGCTACACCTTC
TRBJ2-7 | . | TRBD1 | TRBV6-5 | CASATGTGAYEQYF | TGTGCCAGCGCCACCGGGACAGGGGCCTACGAGCAGTACTTC
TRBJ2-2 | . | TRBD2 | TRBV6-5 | CASSYGRGEAAGELFF | TGTGCCAGCAGTTACGGCCGGGGGGAGGCTGCCGGGGAGCTGTTTTTT
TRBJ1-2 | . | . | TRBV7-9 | CASSQGLLSYGYTF | TGTGCCAGCAGCCAGGGACTGTTGTCCTATGGCTACACCTTC
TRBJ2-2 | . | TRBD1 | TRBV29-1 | CSVSGQYTGELFF | TGCAGCGTATCGGGACAGTACACCGGGGAGCTGTTTTTT
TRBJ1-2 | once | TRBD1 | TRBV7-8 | CASSSLTGGVLNYGYTF | TGTGCCAGCAGCTCCCTGACAGGGGGCGTACTTAACTATGGCTACACCTTC
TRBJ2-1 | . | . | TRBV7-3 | CASSSSLGAEQFF | TGTGCCAGCAGCTCCTCCTTGGGGGCGGAGCAGTTCTTC
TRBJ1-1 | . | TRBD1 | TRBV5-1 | CASSIGTANTEAFF | TGCGCCAGCAGCATAGGGACAGCGAACACTGAAGCTTTCTTT
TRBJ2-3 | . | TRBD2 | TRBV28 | CASSIPRTRFADTQYF | TGTGCCAGCAGTATTCCTAGGACTAGATTTGCAGATACGCAGTATTTT
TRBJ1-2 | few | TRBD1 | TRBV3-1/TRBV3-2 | CASSVQGRYGYTF | TGTGCCAGCAGCGTACAGGGGCGCTATGGCTACACCTTC
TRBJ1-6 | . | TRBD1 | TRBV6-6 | CASRDDSTGDNSPLHF | TGTGCCAGCAGGGATGATAGTACAGGGGATAATTCACCCCTCCACTTT
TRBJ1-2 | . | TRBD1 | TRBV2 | CASSRQGMSGYTF | TGTGCCAGCAGCCGACAGGGGATGTCCGGCTACACCTTC
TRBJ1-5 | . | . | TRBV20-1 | CSASPVNSNQPQHF | TGCAGTGCTAGTCCAGTTAATAGCAATCAGCCCCAGCATTTT
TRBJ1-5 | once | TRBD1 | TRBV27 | CASSRGQSNQPQHF | TGTGCCAGCTCGAGGGGACAGAGCAATCAGCCCCAGCATTTT
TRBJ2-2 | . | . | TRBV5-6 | CASSWGTGELFF | TGTGCCAGCAGCTGGGGGACAGGGGAGCTGTTTTTT
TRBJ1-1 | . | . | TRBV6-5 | CASSYRRGDTEAFF | TGTGCCAGCAGTTACAGGCGGGGGGACACTGAAGCTTTCTTT
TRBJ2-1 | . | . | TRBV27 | CASSILAWGGPDEQFF | TGTGCCAGCAGTATTCTAGCTTGGGGGGGGCCGGACGAGCAGTTCTTC
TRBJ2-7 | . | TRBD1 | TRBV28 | CASGSYDRAYEQYF | TGTGCCAGCGGGAGTTACGACAGGGCCTACGAGCAGTACTTC